The 19 T cell receptor beta chains below all came from one sample that was sequenced in a study of shared clonotypes between healthy human individuals. CD45RO-negative, CCR7-positively selected cells formed the naive CD8 fraction, excluding terminally differentiated effector memory CD45RA+ cells. Only in-frame clones appear in the TCRdb table, and some are missing; sequencing was by immunoSEQ multiplex PCR. The sample lists about 2,100,000 clones; approximately 94% were seen once. Sequenced: naive CD8+ T cells from PBMCs. The receptors come from a man between 18 and 29 years old in good health. Some clones in this sample may be carry-over from other donors' samples.

V is TRBV4-3 and J is TRBJ1-1, with D perhaps matching TRBD1 (6 bases). The CDR3 is made up of 17 amino acids. Per germline, CDR1 LGHNA and CDR2 YSLEER. V lost 0 bases, J lost 1 base, and 15 bases lay in between. The CDR3 bases are TGCGCCAGCAGCCAAGATTTTGGGGCAGGGGCGAACACTGAAGCTTTCTTT. Its protein is CASSQDFGAGANTEAFF.

On this clone itself: This specimen includes other DNA sequences encoding the same CDR3. The gene calls are TRBV19 and TRBJ2-1, with D possibly being TRBD1 or TRBD2 (7 bases each). V lost 0 bases, J lost 4 bases, and 10 bases lay in between. The CDR3 sequence is 15 residues long. CDR1 is LNHDA and CDR2 is SQIVND in the germline V gene (reference sequence). For the CDR3, the DNA is TGTGCCAGTAGTATAGACAGGGGGGGATACAATGAGCAGTTCTTC. It encodes CASSIDRGGYNEQFF.

The chain carries TRBV14 and TRBJ2-2; 8 positions agree with TRBD2. With V trimmed by 6 bases and J by 2 bases, 2 bases remained unmatched. CDR1 and CDR2 from the germline V gene are SGHDN and FVKESK. The CDR3 is 14 amino acids. Here the CDR3 DNA reads TGTGCCAGCAGGACTAGCGAAAACACCGGGGAGCTGTTTTTT. Translated: CASRTSENTGELFF.

V gene TRBV5-1 combines with J gene TRBJ2-1; D is unresolved. V dropped 1 base and J dropped 5 bases, with 10 bases sitting between them. The CDR3 has 14 residues. Germline CDR1 SGHRS, CDR2 YFSETQ. The CDR3 is CASSLLVGHNEQFF. The CDR3 bases are TGCGCCAGCAGCTTGCTCGTCGGCCACAATGAGCAGTTCTTC.

V and J are TRBV9 and TRBJ1-1; tentatively, D is TRBD1 (5 bases). The ends were cut back, 4 bases at V and 6 bases at J, with 16 bases in the middle. The CDR3 extends over 14 amino acids. Looked up from germline, CDR1 is SGDLS and CDR2 is YYNGEE. The CDR3 here is CASSPSGGGPEAFF. CDR3 sequence (DNA): TGTGCCAGCAGCCCCTCCGGGGGGGGACCTGAAGCTTTCTTT. Looking up the rest from reference TRBV9 and TRBJ1-1 gives the full variable domain: DSGVTQTPKHLITATGQRVTLRCSPRSGDLSVYWYQQSLDQGLQFLIQYYNGEERAKGNILERFSAQQFPDLHSELNLSSLELGDSALYFCASSPSGGGPEAFFGQGTRLTVV.

The count of this clone is one. The CDR3 bases are TGTGCCAGCAGCTTAGATGTGGGGACAGGGGCGCAAGAGACCCAGTACTTC. This encodes CASSLDVGTGAQETQYF. This chain connects TRBV11-2 to TRBJ2-5; 10 nucleotides line up with TRBD1. The CDR3 is 17 residues long. Trimming cost V 0 bases and J 2 bases; bases outside gene matches: 6. Per germline, CDR1 SGHAT and CDR2 FQNNGV.

This chain connects TRBV9 to TRBJ2-7, with D perhaps TRBD1 (5 bases). Trimming pared 0 bases from V and 2 bases from J, leaving 9 bases between. From germline, CDR1 is SGDLS and CDR2 YYNGEE. This CDR3 has 14 residues. The CDR3 loop reads CASSVDRPPYEQYF. CDR3 sequence (DNA): TGTGCCAGCAGCGTAGACAGGCCCCCCTACGAGCAGTACTTC.

V usage is TRBV6-5 and J usage is TRBJ2-7; D is perhaps TRBD2 (6 bases). The CDR3 is 15 amino acids. The germline CDR1 and CDR2 sequences are MNHEY and SVGAGI. V gave up 2 bases and J gave up 1 base, with 12 bases separating them. CDR3 DNA sequence: TGTGCCAGCAGTTACGGGGCGGGAACGTCCTACGAGCAGTACTTC. Translated, it gives CASSYGAGTSYEQYF.

The count of this clone is one. The chain employs TRBV29-1 and TRBJ2-2; possibly TRBD1 or TRBD2 for D (5 bases each). The CDR3 length is 19 residues. The germline CDR1 and CDR2 sequences are SQVTM and ANQGSEA. Trimming took 0 bases from V and 4 from J, leaving 24 bases between them. The CDR3 region is CSVEDWGRDGVLSTGELFF. In DNA form, the CDR3 reads TGCAGCGTTGAAGATTGGGGCCGGGACGGGGTCCTGAGCACCGGGGAGCTGTTTTTT.

About this clone: Compared with germline, one end of the junction differs, possibly owing to a read error. The V gene is TRBV27, the J gene TRBJ1-5; D is perhaps TRBD1 (5 bases). There are 14 residues in the CDR3. Germline CDR1 MNHEY, CDR2 SMNVEV (reference sequence). DNA for the CDR3: TGTGCCAGCAATTTAAGGGACAGCAATCAGCCCCAGCATTTT. This codes for CASNLRDSNQPQHF.

The chain joins TRBV7-9 to TRBJ1-1; D gene unclear. With 7 bases removed from V and 13 bases from J, the gap between germline ends came to 7 bases. Germline V gives CDR1 SEHNR, CDR2 FQNEAQ (reference sequence). The CDR3 is 8 residues long. CDR3 loop: CASTPDFF. The CDR3 DNA is TGTGCCAGCACCCCGGATTTCTTT.

The V call is TRBV7-8, the J call TRBJ2-1, with TRBD2 matching over 12 bases. The CDR3 has 16 amino acids. CDR1 and CDR2 from the germline V gene are SGHVS and FQNEAQ. Unmatched junction bases numbered 16, after V lost 4 bases and J lost 15 bases. In DNA form, the CDR3 reads TGTGCCAGCAGCTCGTTAGCTGGACTAGCGGGGCGAGCCCCGTTCTTC. It yields the protein CASSSLAGLAGRAPFF.

About this clone itself: This same CDR3 is encoded by further DNA sequences in the sample. The rearrangement joins TRBV27 to TRBJ2-1; 10 bases line up with TRBD1. Germline assignment: CDR1 MNHEY and CDR2 SMNVEV (reference sequence). This CDR3 comprises 15 residues. The J segment lost 4 bases and the V segment lost 3 bases, leaving 3 bases of the junction unmatched. The CDR3 region is CASSFRQGAYNEQFF. CDR3 nucleotides: TGTGCCAGCAGTTTCCGACAGGGGGCTTACAATGAGCAGTTCTTC.

The chain couples TRBV11-1 to TRBJ1-1; unclear D gene. Germline V gene data show CDR1 as SGHAT and CDR2 as FQDESV (reference sequence). Trimming pared 5 bases from V and 4 bases from J, leaving 14 bases between. This CDR3 comprises 14 residues. The CDR3 sequence is CASSPSWFGTEAFF. Written as DNA, the CDR3 is TGTGCCAGCAGCCCATCGTGGTTTGGCACTGAAGCTTTCTTT. The full variable domain, with the rest looked up from reference TRBV11-1 and TRBJ1-1, is EAEVAQSPRYKITEKSQAVAFWCDPISGHATLYWYRQILGQGPELLVQFQDESVVDDSQLPKDRFSAERLKGVDSTLKIQPAELGDSAMYLCASSPSWFGTEAFFGQGTRLTVV.

The CDR3, as DNA: TGCGCCAGCAGCTTGAGGACAGGGGTATCCTACGAGCAGTACTTC. Translating it yields CASSLRTGVSYEQYF. The V gene is TRBV5-1, the J gene TRBJ2-7; 9 bases map to TRBD1. CDR3 length: 15 amino acids. Germline CDR1 reads SGHRS; CDR2 reads YFSETQ. J was trimmed by 1 base and V by 1 base; bases with no gene match: 3.

J is TRBJ2-1 and V is TRBV27, with 8 bases that match TRBD2. CDR3 size: 14 residues. CDR1 is MNHEY and CDR2 is SMNVEV in the germline V gene (reference sequence). Trimming removed 1 base from V and 9 bases from J; junction bases left unmatched: 5. CDR3 sequence (DNA): TGTGCCAGCAGTTTATTGGGGCTAGCGGGTGAGCAGTTCTTC. Its protein is CASSLLGLAGEQFF.

This chain uses TRBV7-8 with TRBJ1-1; tentatively, D is TRBD1 (5 bases). The V end was cut by 4 bases, the J end by 5 bases, with 14 bases between. From germline, CDR1 is SGHVS and CDR2 FQNEAQ. This CDR3 is built from 14 residues. This CDR3 reads CASSSGPAWTEAFF. The DNA for the CDR3 is TGTGCCAGCAGCTCGGGACCCGCGTGGACTGAAGCTTTCTTT.

This clone was seen just once. The chain combines TRBV5-1 with TRBJ2-2; D is ambiguous. CDR3 length: 18 amino acids. The germline CDR1 and CDR2 sequences are SGHRS and YFSETQ. Trimming stripped 0 bases from V and 5 bases from J, with 20 bases between. The CDR3 loop is CASSLGGLAGSYTGELFF. CDR3 coding DNA: TGCGCCAGCAGCTTGGGCGGTTTGGCAGGATCCTATACCGGGGAGCTGTTTTTT. Using reference TRBV5-1 and TRBJ2-2 for the parts outside the CDR3, the full variable domain is KAGVTQTPRYLIKTRGQQVTLSCSPISGHRSVSWYQQTPGQGLQFLFEYFSETQRNKGNFPGRFSGRQFSNSRSEMNVSTLELGDSALYLCASSLGGLAGSYTGELFFGEGSRLTVL.

The sample holds a few counts of this clone. The chain carries TRBV7-2 and TRBJ1-1; no reliable D call. The CDR3 covers 16 residues. The V end was cut by 1 base, the J end by 3 bases, with 15 bases between. CDR1 and CDR2 (germline): SGHTA, FQGNSA. The CDR3 DNA reads as TGTGCCAGCAGCTTAGGGCCGGCGGAGGTGGACACTGAAGCTTTCTTT. This encodes CASSLGPAEVDTEAFF.